Below, 18 T cell receptor beta chains from the same sample are listed, as sequenced in a study of cytomegalovirus exposure and HLA in healthy donors. The PCR used 60 Vbeta and 13 Jbeta primers. Profiled with immunoSEQ multiplex PCR; TCRdb holds only in-frame clones, not every one. The sample yields 170,000 or so clones, around 80% seen once. Sequenced material: PBMCs. The receptors were gathered from a woman aged 45-60 years in good health and CMV-seropositive.

This clone was detected only once. The chain employs TRBV6-4 and TRBJ1-5, with 9 bases matching TRBD1. This CDR3 is built from 13 residues. V dropped 3 bases and J dropped 7; count of bases not matched to a gene: 1. Germline lookup yields CDR1 MRHNA and CDR2 SNTAGT. CDR3 region: CASSETGGQPQHF. Here the CDR3 DNA reads TGTGCCAGCAGTGAGACAGGGGGACAGCCCCAGCATTTT.

J is TRBJ1-4 and V is TRBV6-1, with 9 bases identical to TRBD1. J was trimmed by 6 bases and V by 2 bases; bases with no gene match: 1. In germline, CDR1 is MNHNS, CDR2 SASEGT. The CDR3 consists of 14 residues. CDR3 amino acids: CASSEWDRDEKLFF. The CDR3 DNA follows: TGTGCCAGCAGTGAATGGGACAGGGATGAAAAACTGTTTTTT.

As for this clone: One junction end disagrees with the germline gene, perhaps due to a read error. V and J are TRBV5-1 and TRBJ1-2; D gene unclear. CDR1 SGHRS and CDR2 YFSETQ come from the germline V gene. CDR3 length equals 14 residues. Written as DNA, the CDR3 is TGTGCCAGCAGCTTTCGGCGGTCTAACTATGGCTACACCTTC. As protein: CASSFRRSNYGYTF.

The V call is TRBV7-9, the J call TRBJ1-4; 7 bases line up with TRBD1. The CDR3 runs to 16 residues. Unmatched junction bases numbered 11, after V lost 3 bases and J lost 7 bases. Germline CDR1 reads SEHNR; CDR2 reads FQNEAQ (reference sequence). The CDR3 nucleotides read TGTGCCAGCAGCTTGAGGCACAGGGGACGACCTGAAAAACTGTTTTTT. Translated, it gives CASSLRHRGRPEKLFF.

The V and J genes are TRBV5-1 and TRBJ2-7; D ambiguous. Germline CDR1 reads SGHRS; CDR2 reads YFSETQ. V lost 2 bases to trimming and J lost 4 bases, with 4 bases between them. CDR3 length equals 11 residues. The CDR3: CASSFQYEQYF. DNA for the CDR3: TGCGCCAGCAGCTTCCAATACGAGCAGTACTTC.

The V gene is TRBV13, the J gene TRBJ1-3; 9 positions match TRBD1. This CDR3 contains 16 residues. J was trimmed by 7 bases and V by 2 bases; bases with no gene match: 9. The V gene's germline CDR1 is PRHDT and CDR2 FYEKMQ (reference sequence). CDR3 region: CASSLKRTGVWNTIYF. CDR3 sequence (DNA): TGTGCCAGCAGCTTAAAGCGGACAGGGGTGTGGAACACCATATATTTT.

The chain couples TRBV11-2 to TRBJ2-7; D remains ambiguous. CDR3 length: 14 amino acids. The germline gives CDR1 SGHAT, CDR2 FQNNGV. Trimming stripped 3 bases from V and 1 base from J, with 10 bases between. The CDR3 loop reads CASSFGTMSYEQYF. In DNA, the CDR3 is TGTGCCAGCAGCTTTGGCACCATGTCCTACGAGCAGTACTTC.

This clone was seen more than once but under ten times. The V and J genes are TRBV11-3 and TRBJ2-5; D unclear. The CDR3 sequence is 12 residues long. The germline V and J ends were trimmed by 5 bases and 8 bases, with 12 bases remaining between them. Germline V gene data show CDR1 as SGHNT and CDR2 as YENEEA. The CDR3 loop reads CASSAGPTTQYF. CDR3 DNA: TGTGCCAGCAGCGCCGGCCCGACTACCCAGTACTTC.

This clone was seen a few times. This sequence joins TRBV27 and TRBJ2-5; D is undetermined. Germline lookup yields CDR1 MNHEY and CDR2 SMNVEV (reference sequence). V lost 4 bases to trimming and J lost 0 bases, with 6 bases between them. The CDR3 consists of 13 residues. CDR3 protein: CASSSPYQETQYF. The DNA of the CDR3 is TGTGCCAGCAGTTCCCCTTACCAAGAGACCCAGTACTTC.

This sequence joins TRBV10-3 and TRBJ2-1, with 11 positions matching TRBD2. The CDR3 runs to 16 residues. V was pared by 6 bases and J by 4 bases, with 8 bases of the junction left unmatched. The germline V gene has CDR1 ENHRY and CDR2 SYGVKD. The DNA of the CDR3 is TGTGCCATCAGCGGACAGGCTAGCGGGGGGTACAATGAGCAGTTCTTC. Translating it yields CAISGQASGGYNEQFF.

Only a few counts were recorded for this clone. The CDR3 loop is CASTPTGRAYEQYF. The CDR3, as DNA: TGTGCCAGCACCCCGACAGGGCGGGCCTACGAGCAGTACTTC. The chain links TRBV5-6 to TRBJ2-7; TRBD1 matches at 7 bases. The J segment lost 2 bases and the V segment lost 6 bases, leaving 8 bases of the junction unmatched. Germline loops: CDR1 SGHDT, CDR2 YYEEEE. There are 14 residues in the CDR3.

For this clone: Germline is not matched at one junction end, which may reflect a read error. The V and J genes are TRBV27 and TRBJ1-2; weak D call: TRBD1 (5 bases). There are 12 residues in the CDR3. CDR1 is MNHEY, CDR2 SMNVEV, per germline (reference sequence). CDR3 coding DNA: TGTGCCAGCAGTTCAGGGCGCTATGGCTACATCTTC. It is translated as CASSSGRYGYIF.

This chain uses TRBV6-1 with TRBJ2-7; 7 bases are a match to TRBD2. J lost 2 bases, V lost 0 bases, and 7 bases had no gene match. CDR3 length: 16 residues. Germline CDR1 MNHNS, CDR2 SASEGT. The CDR3 sequence: CASSEALAGPTYEQYF. The CDR3 DNA follows: TGTGCCAGCAGTGAAGCGTTAGCGGGCCCAACCTACGAGCAGTACTTC.

Comment on this clone: This CDR3 is also generated by other DNA sequences in the sample. The J gene is TRBJ2-5, the V gene TRBV7-2; perhaps TRBD1 as D (5 bases). The CDR3 is made up of 12 amino acids. CDR1 and CDR2 from the germline V gene are SGHTA and FQGNSA. Trimming took 2 bases from V and 5 from J, leaving 6 bases between them. CDR3 sequence (DNA): TGTGCCAGCAGCTTAAGGGGTGAGACCCAGTACTTC. Translation: CASSLRGETQYF.

V gene TRBV19 combines with J gene TRBJ2-1; 13 positions agree with TRBD2. The CDR3 loop spans 15 amino acids. The V segment lost 6 bases and the J segment 7 bases; nucleotides outside the gene matches: 6. Germline CDR1 reads LNHDA; CDR2 reads SQIVND (reference sequence). CDR3 in DNA: TGTGCCAGTAGGGAACTAGCGGGGGGGCAAAATGAGCAGTTCTTC. It yields the protein CASRELAGGQNEQFF.

This chain links TRBV7-9 with TRBJ1-2; D perhaps matches TRBD1 (6 bases). The germline CDR1 and CDR2 sequences are SEHNR and FQNEAQ (reference sequence). This CDR3 region has 15 residues. V shed 5 bases and J shed 5 bases, with 18 bases lying between them. The chain's CDR3 is CASSPIGQFLYGYTF. The CDR3 nucleotides read TGTGCCAGCAGCCCCATAGGACAGTTCCTTTATGGCTACACCTTC.

This clone showed up just a few times. No conserved phenylalanine or tryptophan ends this CDR3, so it is likely a read error. V usage is TRBV5-6 and J usage is TRBJ1-6; D is perhaps TRBD1 (5 bases). CDR1 and CDR2 (germline): SGHDT, YYEEEE. The CDR3 is 16 residues long. Trimming cost V 1 base and J 7 bases, with 15 bases left between them. DNA for the CDR3: TGTGCCAGCAGCTTGAGGGGCGGGGCTGGCAATTCACCCCTCCACCTT. Amino acid sequence: CASSLRGGAGNSPLHL.

V is TRBV11-2 and J is TRBJ1-2; no clear D gene. CDR1 and CDR2 from the germline V gene are SGHAT and FQNNGV. The V gene lost 0 bases and the J gene lost 5 bases, with 4 bases spanning the gap. The CDR3 runs 12 residues. The CDR3 DNA reads TGTGCCAGCAGCTTAGAGCGGTATGGCTACACCTTC. Encoded protein: CASSLERYGYTF.